This is a list of T cell receptor beta chains from one sample in a study of post-analysis software for immune sequencing data. TCRdb re-derived calls from the PCR reads in MiXCR, one entry per CDR3 protein. This sample has hundreds of thousands of distinct CDR3 sequences, with approximately 60% found just once. Sample: blood. The receptors originated from a girl between 2 and 10 years old with multiple sclerosis. The CDR3 runs from the conserved cysteine through the conserved F or W. The D gene is left open where the match is weak. The size of a clone is reported for some rows only, either as once, few or many, or as a class for expanded clones.

CSARDPATLNEKLFF,TGCAGTGCTAGAGATCCCGCCACCCTTAATGAAAAACTGTTTTTT,15,NA,TRBJ1-4,TRBV20-1,NA
CASSHHLSYEQYF,TGCGCCAGCAGCCACCACCTATCCTACGAGCAGTACTTC,13,NA,TRBJ2-7,TRBV4-1,NA
CASSFTLGAQWEQFF,TGTGCCAGCAGTTTCACCCTGGGGGCCCAGTGGGAGCAGTTCTTC,15,few,TRBJ2-1,TRBV7-2,NA
CAGSLGEDNQPQHF,TGCGCCGGCAGCTTAGGTGAGGACAATCAGCCCCAGCATTTT,14,once,TRBJ1-5,TRBV5-1,NA
CASSPDGSSYNSPLHF,TGTGCCAGCAGCCCAGACGGGAGCTCCTATAATTCACCCCTCCACTTT,16,NA,TRBJ1-6,TRBV9,NA
CSVDTGAGYTF,TGCAGCGTTGACACAGGCGCTGGCTACACCTTC,11,NA,TRBJ1-2,TRBV29-1,NA
CASSQEGRGNSPLHF,TGCGCCAGCAGCCAAGAGGGTAGAGGGAATTCGCCCCTCCACTTT,15,few,TRBJ1-6,TRBV4-1,NA
CSAFPGTGISYEQYF,TGCAGTGCTTTCCCAGGGACGGGGATCTCCTACGAGCAGTACTTC,15,NA,TRBJ2-7,TRBV20-1,NA
CSADPQGNSYNEQFF,TGCAGCGCCGATCCCCAGGGCAATTCGTACAATGAGCAGTTCTTC,15,NA,TRBJ2-1,TRBV29-1,NA
CSVDLPTHGYTF,TGCAGCGTTGACCTCCCAACCCATGGCTACACCTTC,12,NA,TRBJ1-2,TRBV29-1,NA
CASSKGDRGQETQYF,TGTGCCAGCAGCAAAGGCGACAGGGGGCAAGAGACCCAGTACTTC,15,NA,TRBJ2-5,TRBV21-1,NA
CASSLDGRGYNEQFF,TGTGCCAGCAGTTTAGATGGGAGGGGTTACAATGAGCAGTTCTTC,15,few,TRBJ2-1,TRBV12-3/TRBV12-4,TRBD2
CASSLLQGTGELFF,TGCGCCAGCAGCCTCCTACAGGGAACCGGGGAGCTGTTTTTT,14,few,TRBJ2-2,TRBV4-3,NA
CASSERDSPQHF,TGTGCCAGCAGTGAAAGGGACTCCCCCCAGCATTTT,12,NA,TRBJ1-5,TRBV6-1,NA
CSVEDTGEQFF,TGCAGCGTTGAAGATACGGGTGAGCAGTTCTTC,11,few,TRBJ2-1,TRBV29-1,NA
CSVTALEETQYF,TGCAGCGTTACAGCCTTGGAAGAGACCCAGTACTTC,12,NA,TRBJ2-5,TRBV29-1,NA
CASRGAGGNNNEQFF,TGTGCCAGTCGAGGGGCGGGGGGAAATAACAATGAGCAGTTCTTC,15,NA,TRBJ2-1,TRBV12-3/TRBV12-4,TRBD2
CASSFPAGDYNEQFF,TGTGCCAGCAGTTTCCCAGCGGGAGACTACAATGAGCAGTTCTTC,15,NA,TRBJ2-1,TRBV2,TRBD2
CASRSLAVTDTQYF,TGCGCCAGCAGATCACTAGCGGTCACAGATACGCAGTATTTT,14,few,TRBJ2-3,TRBV10-2,TRBD2
CASSLSTFGGDTQYF,TGTGCCAGCAGCCTCTCCACCTTTGGGGGAGATACGCAGTATTTT,15,NA,TRBJ2-3,TRBV6-2/TRBV6-3,NA
CASSQGARRGGTDTQYF,TGTGCCAGCAGCCAAGGCGCGAGGAGGGGCGGAACAGATACGCAGTATTTT,17,NA,TRBJ2-3,TRBV3-1,NA
CSVDPTGFGTYGYTF,TGCAGCGTTGATCCGACAGGTTTCGGAACTTATGGCTACACCTTC,15,NA,TRBJ1-2,TRBV29-1,NA
CASSQEPAGTLTDTQYF,TGCGCCAGCAGCCAAGAGCCAGCGGGGACCCTCACAGATACGCAGTATTTT,17,NA,TRBJ2-3,TRBV4-3,TRBD2
CASSSPMPRTDTQYF,TGTGCCAGCAGCTCGCCTATGCCGAGGACAGATACGCAGTATTTT,15,few,TRBJ2-3,TRBV7-2,NA
CASSFMDRGRNEQYF,TGTGCCAGCAGTTTCATGGACAGGGGGCGCAACGAGCAGTACTTC,15,few,TRBJ2-7,TRBV28,TRBD1
CASSYFKETQYF,TGTGCCAGCAGTTACTTTAAGGAGACCCAGTACTTC,12,NA,TRBJ2-5,TRBV12-3/TRBV12-4,NA
CSARGGQPQETQYF,TGCAGTGCTAGAGGTGGACAGCCCCAAGAGACCCAGTACTTC,14,NA,TRBJ2-5,TRBV20-1,NA
CASSGAGLGNEQFF,TGTGCCAGCAGTGGAGCAGGATTGGGGAATGAGCAGTTCTTC,14,NA,TRBJ2-1,TRBV25-1,NA
CASSHRGQAANEQFF,TGCGCCAGCAGCCACCGAGGACAGGCTGCCAATGAGCAGTTCTTC,15,once,TRBJ2-1,TRBV4-3,TRBD1
CASSKGDRGETQYF,TGTGCCAGCAGCAAAGGGGACAGGGGAGAGACCCAGTACTTC,14,NA,TRBJ2-5,TRBV21-1,NA
CSARPPGVNGQFF,TGCAGTGCTAGACCCCCTGGCGTCAATGGGCAGTTCTTC,13,NA,TRBJ2-1,TRBV20-1,NA
CAISEYGAKYF,TGTGCCATCTCCGAATACGGGGCGAAGTATTTT,11,NA,TRBJ2-3,TRBV10-3,NA
CSASTNLDNEQFF,TGCAGTGCTAGTACTAACCTCGACAATGAGCAGTTCTTC,13,once,TRBJ2-1,TRBV20-1,NA
CASSETRDEQFF,TGTGCCAGCAGTGAAACCCGCGATGAGCAGTTCTTC,12,NA,TRBJ2-1,TRBV6-1,NA
CASSSVRTSNYGYTF,TGTGCCAGCAGCTCCGTGCGAACCTCCAACTATGGCTACACCTTC,15,few,TRBJ1-2,TRBV7-8,NA